The present T cell receptor (beta chain) was sequenced within a study of T cell repertoires in cytomegalovirus infection. The table lists this clonotype with many counts. This CDR3 region has 15 residues. Germline CDR1 reads SGHKS; CDR2 reads YYEKEE (reference sequence). V was pared by 0 bases and J by 2 bases, with 5 bases of the junction left unmatched. TCRdb reprocessed the reads with MiXCR, giving one entry per CDR3 protein. The table has some 100,000 distinct CDR3 sequences, about a quarter seen once; the top ten hold around 40%. This TCR was recovered from a human donor in good health (CMV status not recorded). Some clones in this sample may be carry-over from other donors' samples. J is TRBJ2-7 and V is TRBV5-5; 7 bases align to TRBD1. Specimen: CD8+ T cells from PBMCs. CDR3 protein: CASSLEQGSPYEQYF. CDR3 nucleotides: TGTGCCAGCAGCTTGGAACAGGGGTCCCCCTACGAGCAGTACTTC. The full variable domain, with the rest looked up from reference TRBV5-5 and TRBJ2-7, is DAGVTQSPTHLIKTRGQQVTLRCSPISGHKSVSWYQQVLGQGPQFIFQYYEKEERGRGNFPDRFSARQFPNYSSELNVNALLLGDSALYLCASSLEQGSPYEQYFGPGTRLTVT.